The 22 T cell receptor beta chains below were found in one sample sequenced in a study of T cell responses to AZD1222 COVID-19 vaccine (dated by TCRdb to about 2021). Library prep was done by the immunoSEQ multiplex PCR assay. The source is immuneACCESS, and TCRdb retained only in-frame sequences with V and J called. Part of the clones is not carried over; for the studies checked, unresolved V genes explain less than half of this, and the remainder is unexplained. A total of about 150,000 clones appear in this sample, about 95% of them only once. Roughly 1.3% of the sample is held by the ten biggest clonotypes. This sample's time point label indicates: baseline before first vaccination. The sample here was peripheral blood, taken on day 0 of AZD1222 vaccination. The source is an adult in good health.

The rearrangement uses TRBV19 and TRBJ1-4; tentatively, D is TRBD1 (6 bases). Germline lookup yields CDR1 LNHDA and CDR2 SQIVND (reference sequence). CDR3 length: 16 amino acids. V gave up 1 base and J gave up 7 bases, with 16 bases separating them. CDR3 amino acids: CASSIVPRGGAEKLFF. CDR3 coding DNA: TGTGCCAGTAGTATAGTACCGCGGGGGGGCGCTGAAAAACTGTTTTTT.

The CDR3 spells CASSGGLDRTDTQYF. CDR3 coding DNA: TGTGCCAGCAGCGGCGGACTGGATCGCACAGATACGCAGTATTTT. This rearrangement joins TRBV11-3 to TRBJ2-3; D is possibly TRBD2 (5 bases). CDR3 size: 15 residues. V was trimmed by 5 bases and J by 1 base, leaving 13 bases between them. Per the germline V gene, CDR1 is SGHNT and CDR2 is YENEEA.

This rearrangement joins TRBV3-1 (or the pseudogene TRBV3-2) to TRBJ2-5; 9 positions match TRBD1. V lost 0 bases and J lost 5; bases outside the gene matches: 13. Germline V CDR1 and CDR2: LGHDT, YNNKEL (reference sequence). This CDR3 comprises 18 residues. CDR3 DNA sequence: TGTGCCAGCAGCCAAGAGTCCAGCACAGGGGGCGGGAAGGAGACCCAGTACTTC. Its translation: CASSQESSTGGGKETQYF.

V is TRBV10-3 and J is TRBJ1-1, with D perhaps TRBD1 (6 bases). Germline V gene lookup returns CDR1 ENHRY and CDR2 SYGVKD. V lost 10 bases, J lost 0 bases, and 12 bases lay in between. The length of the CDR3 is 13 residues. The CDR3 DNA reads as TGTGCCACCGGTGGACAGCTGAACACTGAAGCTTTCTTT. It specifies CATGGQLNTEAFF.

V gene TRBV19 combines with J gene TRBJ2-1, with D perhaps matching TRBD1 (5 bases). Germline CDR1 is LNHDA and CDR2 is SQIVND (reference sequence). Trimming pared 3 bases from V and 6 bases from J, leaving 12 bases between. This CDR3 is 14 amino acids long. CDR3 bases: TGTGCCAGTAGTATCCAGGGTTTGGGCAATGAGCAGTTCTTC. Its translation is CASSIQGLGNEQFF.

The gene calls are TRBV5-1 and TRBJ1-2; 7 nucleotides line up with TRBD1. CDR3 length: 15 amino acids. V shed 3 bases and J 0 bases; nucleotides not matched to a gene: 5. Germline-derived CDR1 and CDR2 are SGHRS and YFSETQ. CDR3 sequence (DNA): TGCGCCAGCAGCTGGGGGACAGAAACTAACTATGGCTACACCTTC. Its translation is CASSWGTETNYGYTF.

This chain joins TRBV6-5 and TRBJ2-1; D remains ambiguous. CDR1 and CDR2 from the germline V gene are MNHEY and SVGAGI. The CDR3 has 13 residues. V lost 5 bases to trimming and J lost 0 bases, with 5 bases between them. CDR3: CASSPDSYNEQFF. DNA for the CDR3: TGTGCCAGCAGTCCGGACTCCTACAATGAGCAGTTCTTC.

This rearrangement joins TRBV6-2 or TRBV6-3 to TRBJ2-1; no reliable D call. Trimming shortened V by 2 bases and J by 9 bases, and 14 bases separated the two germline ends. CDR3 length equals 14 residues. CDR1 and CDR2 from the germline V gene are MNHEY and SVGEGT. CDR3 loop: CASSYPGRKREQFF. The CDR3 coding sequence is TGTGCCAGCAGTTACCCTGGACGGAAACGTGAGCAGTTCTTC.

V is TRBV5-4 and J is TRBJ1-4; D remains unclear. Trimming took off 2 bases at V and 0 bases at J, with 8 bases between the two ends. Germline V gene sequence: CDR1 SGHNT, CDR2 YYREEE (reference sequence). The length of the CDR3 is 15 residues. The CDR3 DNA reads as TGTGCCAGCAGCTTCAAGGGTGCAACTAATGAAAAACTGTTTTTT. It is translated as CASSFKGATNEKLFF.

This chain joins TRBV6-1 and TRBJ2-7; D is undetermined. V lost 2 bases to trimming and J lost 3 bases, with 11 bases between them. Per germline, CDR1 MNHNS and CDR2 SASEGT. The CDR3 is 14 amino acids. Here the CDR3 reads CASSELAHYYEQYV. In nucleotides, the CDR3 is TGTGCCAGCAGTGAATTGGCCCACTACTACGAGCAGTACGTC.

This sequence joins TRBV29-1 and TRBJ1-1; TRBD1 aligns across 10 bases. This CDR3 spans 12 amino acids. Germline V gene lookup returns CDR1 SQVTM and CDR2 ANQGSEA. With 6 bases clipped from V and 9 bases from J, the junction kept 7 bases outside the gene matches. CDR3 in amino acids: CSVARDRGKAFF. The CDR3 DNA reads TGCAGCGTGGCTAGGGACAGGGGAAAAGCTTTCTTT.

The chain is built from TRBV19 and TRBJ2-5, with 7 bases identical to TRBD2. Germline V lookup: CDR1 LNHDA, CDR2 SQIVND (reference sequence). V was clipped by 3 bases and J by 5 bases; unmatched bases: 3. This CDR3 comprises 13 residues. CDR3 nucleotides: TGTGCCAGTAGTATGGCGGGAGCGGAGACCCAGTACTTC. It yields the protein CASSMAGAETQYF.

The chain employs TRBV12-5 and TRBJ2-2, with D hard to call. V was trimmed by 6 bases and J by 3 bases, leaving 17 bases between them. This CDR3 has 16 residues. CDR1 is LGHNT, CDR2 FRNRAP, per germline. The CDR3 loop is CASGMPGPLYTGELFF. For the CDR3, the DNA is TGTGCTAGTGGCATGCCGGGCCCCCTGTACACCGGGGAGCTGTTTTTT.

The CDR3 is CAWQQPRYQPQHF. The CDR3 DNA is TGTGCCTGGCAACAGCCCCGATATCAGCCCCAGCATTTT. The chain has TRBV30 and TRBJ1-5; the D is unclear. The CDR3 extends over 13 amino acids. The germline gives CDR1 GTSNPN, CDR2 SVGIG (reference sequence). Trimming removed 5 bases from V and 5 bases from J, with 13 bases in between.

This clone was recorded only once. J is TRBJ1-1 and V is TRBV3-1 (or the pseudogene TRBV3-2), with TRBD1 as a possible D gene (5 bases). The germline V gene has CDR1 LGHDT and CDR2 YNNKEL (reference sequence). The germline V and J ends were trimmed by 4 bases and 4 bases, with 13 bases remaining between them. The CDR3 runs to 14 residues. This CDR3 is CASSRGGGVTEAFF. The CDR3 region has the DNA TGTGCCAGCAGCCGAGGAGGAGGGGTCACTGAAGCTTTCTTT.

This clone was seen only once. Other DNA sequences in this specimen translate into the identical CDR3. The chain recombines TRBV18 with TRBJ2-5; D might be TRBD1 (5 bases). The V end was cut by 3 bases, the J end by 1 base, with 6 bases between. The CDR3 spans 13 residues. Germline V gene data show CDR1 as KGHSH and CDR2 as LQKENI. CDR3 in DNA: TGTGCCAGCTCACCGGACATCCAAGAGACCCAGTACTTC. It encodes CASSPDIQETQYF.

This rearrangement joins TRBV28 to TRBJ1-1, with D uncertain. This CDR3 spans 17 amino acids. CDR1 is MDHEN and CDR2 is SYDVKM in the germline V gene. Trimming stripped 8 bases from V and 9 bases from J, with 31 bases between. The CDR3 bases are TGTGCCAGCGTTTCCCGGAGGCAAATCCTGGGGATGACCAAAGCTTTCTTT. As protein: CASVSRRQILGMTKAFF.

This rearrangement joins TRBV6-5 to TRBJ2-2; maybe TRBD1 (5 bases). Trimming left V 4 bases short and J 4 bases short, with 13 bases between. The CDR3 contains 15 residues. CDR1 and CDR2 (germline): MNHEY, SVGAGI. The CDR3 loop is CASSSLDISTGELFF. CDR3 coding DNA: TGTGCCAGCAGTTCCCTGGACATATCCACCGGGGAGCTGTTTTTT.

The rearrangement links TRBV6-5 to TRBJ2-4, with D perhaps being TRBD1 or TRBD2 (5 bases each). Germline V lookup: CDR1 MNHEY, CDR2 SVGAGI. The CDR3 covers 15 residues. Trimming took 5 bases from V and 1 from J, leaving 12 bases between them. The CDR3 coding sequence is TGTGCCAGCAGTCCCTCCGGGGCGGCCAAAAACATTCAGTACTTC. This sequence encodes CASSPSGAAKNIQYF.

The CDR3 sequence is CASTSWYTRRGSYEQYV. DNA of the CDR3: TGTGCCAGCACTTCATGGTATACGAGGAGGGGATCCTACGAGCAGTACGTC. This chain connects TRBV6-4 to TRBJ2-7; a possible D gene is TRBD2 (6 bases). This CDR3 region has 17 residues. V dropped 7 bases and J dropped 1 base, with 23 bases sitting between them. Germline V gene data show CDR1 as MRHNA and CDR2 as SNTAGT.

CDR3 region: CASSYSPLGNEQFF. DNA for the CDR3: TGTGCCAGCAGTTACTCACCCCTAGGGAATGAGCAGTTCTTC. The rearrangement links TRBV6-2 or TRBV6-3 to TRBJ2-1; D call uncertain. Looked up from germline, CDR1 is MNHEY and CDR2 is SVGEGT. CDR3 size: 14 residues. V dropped 0 bases and J dropped 7 bases, with 10 bases sitting between them.

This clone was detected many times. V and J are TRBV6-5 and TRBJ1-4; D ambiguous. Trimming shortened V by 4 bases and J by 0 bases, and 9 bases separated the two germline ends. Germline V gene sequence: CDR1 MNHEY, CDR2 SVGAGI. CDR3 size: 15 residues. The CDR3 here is CASSSRTATNEKLFF. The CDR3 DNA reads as TGTGCCAGCAGTTCCCGAACTGCAACTAATGAAAAACTGTTTTTT.